The entry that follows covers one T cell receptor beta chain sequence. Read data end 3 residues before the CDR3 end; the end is taken from the germline J gene. TCRdb's table, derived via immunoSEQ multiplex PCR, lists solely in-frame clones and lacks some. The specimen's table records about 26,000 clones. This CDR3 region has 16 residues. The trim removed 0 bases at V and 6 bases at J, leaving 9 bases unmatched. CDR1 DFQATT and CDR2 SNEGSKA come from the germline V gene (reference sequence). The data were obtained in a study of T cells in women clearing cervical HPV infection. Study background: Women with histologically confirmed HPV16-related CIN3 or worse, 2 with invasive cancer, served as cases. Case blood was drawn a median about 150 days after lesion detection.

The rearrangement links TRBV20-1 to TRBJ2-3, with TRBD2 identical over 10 bases. The TCR was taken from a woman aged 18 to 75 with a cervical HPV16 infection that either progressed to CIN3+ or cleared (not recorded which). What was sequenced was blood buffy coat. The CDR3 is CSARDRTSGVADTQYF. CDR3 DNA (partial): TGCAGTGCTAGAGATCGAACTAGCGGGGTTGCTGATACG.